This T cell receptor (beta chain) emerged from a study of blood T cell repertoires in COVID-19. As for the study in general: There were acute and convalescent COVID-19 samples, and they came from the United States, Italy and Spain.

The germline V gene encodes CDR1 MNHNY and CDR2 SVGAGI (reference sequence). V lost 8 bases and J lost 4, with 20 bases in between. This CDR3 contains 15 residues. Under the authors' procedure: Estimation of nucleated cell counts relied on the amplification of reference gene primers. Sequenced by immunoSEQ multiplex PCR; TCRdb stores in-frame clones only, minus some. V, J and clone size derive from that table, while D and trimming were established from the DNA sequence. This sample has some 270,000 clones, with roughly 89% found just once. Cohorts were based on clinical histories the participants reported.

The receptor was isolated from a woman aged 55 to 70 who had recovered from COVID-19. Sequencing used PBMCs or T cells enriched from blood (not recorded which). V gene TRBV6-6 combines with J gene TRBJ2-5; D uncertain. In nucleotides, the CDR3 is TGTGCCAGCTACGGTAGCCCACTACCTCGAGAGACCCAGTACTTC. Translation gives CASYGSPLPRETQYF.